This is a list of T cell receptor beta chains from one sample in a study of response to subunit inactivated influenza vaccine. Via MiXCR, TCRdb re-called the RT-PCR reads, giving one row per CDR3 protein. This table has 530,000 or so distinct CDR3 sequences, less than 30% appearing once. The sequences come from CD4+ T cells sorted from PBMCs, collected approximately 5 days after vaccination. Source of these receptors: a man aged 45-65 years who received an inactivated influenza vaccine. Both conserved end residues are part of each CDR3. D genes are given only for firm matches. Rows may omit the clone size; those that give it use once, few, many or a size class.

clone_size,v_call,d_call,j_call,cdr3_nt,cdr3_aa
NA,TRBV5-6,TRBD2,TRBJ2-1,TGTGCCAGCAGCTTACTCGCGGGGGGGCCGTCTGAGCAGTTCTTC,CASSLLAGGPSEQFF
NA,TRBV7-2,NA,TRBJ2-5,TGTGCCAGCAGCTTAGAGGAAGGGGCAGCACAAGAGACCCAGTACTTC,CASSLEEGAAQETQYF
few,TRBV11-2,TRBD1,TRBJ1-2,TGTGCCAGCAGCTTAAGCCGGGACAGGGGGCGACCTGGCTATGGCTACACCTTC,CASSLSRDRGRPGYGYTF
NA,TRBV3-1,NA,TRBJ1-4,TGTGCCAGCAGCCAAGATTGGCTCACCAATGAAAAACTGTTTTTT,CASSQDWLTNEKLFF
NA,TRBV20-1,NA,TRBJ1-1,TGCAGTGCTAGAGACGGGAGTTCTGACACTGAAGCTTTCTTT,CSARDGSSDTEAFF
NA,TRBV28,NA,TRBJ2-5,TGTGCCAGCCAGACAAGGGAATTCGGAGAGACCCAGTACTTC,CASQTREFGETQYF
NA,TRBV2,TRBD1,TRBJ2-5,TGTGCCAGCAGTTCGACAGGGGGAACGACCCAGTACTTC,CASSSTGGTTQYF
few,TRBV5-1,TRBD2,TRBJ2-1,TGCGCCAGCATGGATAGCGGGGGGGCTGTGGAGCAGTTCTTC,CASMDSGGAVEQFF
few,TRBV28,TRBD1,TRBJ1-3,TGTGCCAGCAGTCCCACTGGGACAGCTGGAAACACCATATATTTT,CASSPTGTAGNTIYF
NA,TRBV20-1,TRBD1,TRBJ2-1,TGCAGTGCTAGAGGACAGGGAAACTCCTACAATGAGCAGTTCTTC,CSARGQGNSYNEQFF
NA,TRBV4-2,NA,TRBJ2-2,TGTGCCAGCAGCCGCGACAGGCTGGAGCTGTTTTTT,CASSRDRLELFF
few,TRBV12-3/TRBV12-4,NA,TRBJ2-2,TGTGCCAGCAGTTTAGGTGTAGCGAACACCGGGGAGCTGTTTTTT,CASSLGVANTGELFF
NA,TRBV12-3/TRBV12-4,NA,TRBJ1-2,TGTGCCAGCAGTTTAGCGCTGAACCGGTATGGCTTCACCTTC,CASSLALNRYGFTF
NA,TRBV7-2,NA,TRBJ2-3,TGTGCCAGCAGCTTAAGTCTAGATCAAGATACGCAGTATTTT,CASSLSLDQDTQYF
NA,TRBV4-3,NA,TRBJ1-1,TGCGCCAGCAGCCAAGATGGAGAGACTGAAGCTTTCTTT,CASSQDGETEAFF
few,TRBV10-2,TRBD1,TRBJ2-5,TGCGCCAGCAGTGAGTCAGGGGGCCGGGGCCGGACCCAGTACTTC,CASSESGGRGRTQYF
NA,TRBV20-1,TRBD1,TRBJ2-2,TGCAGTGCCGAACCTGGACAGGGGGCGTCCGGGGAGCTGTTTTTT,CSAEPGQGASGELFF
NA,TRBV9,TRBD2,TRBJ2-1,TGTGCCAGCAGCGTAGGGACTAGCGGGAGAGGAAAGAATGAGCAGTTCTTC,CASSVGTSGRGKNEQFF
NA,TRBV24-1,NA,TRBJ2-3,TGTGCCACCAGTGATCTCCGGGACCCCGGGACAGATACGCAGTATTTT,CATSDLRDPGTDTQYF
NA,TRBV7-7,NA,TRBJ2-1,TGTGCCAGCAGCTTAGAGGCGGCTAGAGAGCAGTTCTTC,CASSLEAAREQFF
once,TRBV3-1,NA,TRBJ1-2,TGTGCCAGCAGCCAAGATGCCCCCATCGGCTACACCTTC,CASSQDAPIGYTF
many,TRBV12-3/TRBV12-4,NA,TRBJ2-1,TGTGCCAGCAGCTTCCAAGCCGCATACAATGAGCAGTTCTTC,CASSFQAAYNEQFF
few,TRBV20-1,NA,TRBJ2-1,TGCAGTGCTCGGAAGTCGGTGGATGAGCAGTTCTTC,CSARKSVDEQFF